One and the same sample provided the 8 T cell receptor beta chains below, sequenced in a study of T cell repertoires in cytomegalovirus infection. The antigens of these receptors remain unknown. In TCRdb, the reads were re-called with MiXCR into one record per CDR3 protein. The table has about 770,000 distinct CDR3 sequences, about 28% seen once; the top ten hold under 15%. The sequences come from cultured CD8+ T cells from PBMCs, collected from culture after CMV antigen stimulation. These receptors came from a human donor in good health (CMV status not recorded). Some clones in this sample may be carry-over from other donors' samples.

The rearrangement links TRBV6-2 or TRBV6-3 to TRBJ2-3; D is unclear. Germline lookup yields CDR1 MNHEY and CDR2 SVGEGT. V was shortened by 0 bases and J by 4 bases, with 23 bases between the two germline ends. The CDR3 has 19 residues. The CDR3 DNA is TGTGCCAGCAGTTACTCCACAGTGCCGACGGCGAGCCCCGCAGATACGCAGTATTTT. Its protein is CASSYSTVPTASPADTQYF.

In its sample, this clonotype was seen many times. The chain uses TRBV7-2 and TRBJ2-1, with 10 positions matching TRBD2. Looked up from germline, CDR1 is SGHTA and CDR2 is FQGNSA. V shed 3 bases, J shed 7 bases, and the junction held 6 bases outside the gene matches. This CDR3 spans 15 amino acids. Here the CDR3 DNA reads TGTGCCAGCAGCTTGGATGGGGGACTAGCGAATGAGCAGTTCTTC. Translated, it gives CASSLDGGLANEQFF. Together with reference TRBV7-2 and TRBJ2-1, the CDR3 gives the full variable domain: GAGVSQSPSNKVTEKGKDVELRCDPISGHTALYWYRQSLGQGLEFLIYFQGNSAPDKSGLPSDRFSAERTGGSVSTLTIQRTQQEDSAVYLCASSLDGGLANEQFFGPGTRLTVL.

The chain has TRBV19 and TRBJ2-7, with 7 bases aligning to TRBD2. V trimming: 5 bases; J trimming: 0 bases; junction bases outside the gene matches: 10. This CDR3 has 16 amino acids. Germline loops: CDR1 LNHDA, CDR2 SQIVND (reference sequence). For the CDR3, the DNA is TGTGCCAGTAGTGCGGGCGGGGGAGTTTTCTCCTACGAGCAGTACTTC. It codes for CASSAGGGVFSYEQYF.

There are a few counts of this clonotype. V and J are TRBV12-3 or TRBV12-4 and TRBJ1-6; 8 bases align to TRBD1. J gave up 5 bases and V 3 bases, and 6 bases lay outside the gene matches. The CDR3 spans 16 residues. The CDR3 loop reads CASSFMTGDHNSPLHF. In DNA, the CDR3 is TGTGCCAGCAGTTTCATGACAGGGGATCATAATTCACCCCTCCACTTT.

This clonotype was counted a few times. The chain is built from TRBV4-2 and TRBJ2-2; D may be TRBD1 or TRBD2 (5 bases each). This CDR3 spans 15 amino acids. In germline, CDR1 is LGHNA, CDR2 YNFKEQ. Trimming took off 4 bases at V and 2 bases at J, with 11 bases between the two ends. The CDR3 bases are TGTGCCAGCAGCCGCTGGGACGGTAACACCGGGGAGCTGTTTTTT. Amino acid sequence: CASSRWDGNTGELFF.

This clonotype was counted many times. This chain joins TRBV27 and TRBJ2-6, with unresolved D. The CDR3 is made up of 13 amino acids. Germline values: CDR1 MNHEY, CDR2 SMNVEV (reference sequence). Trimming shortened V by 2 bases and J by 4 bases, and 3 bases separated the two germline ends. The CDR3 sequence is CASSLRGANVLTF. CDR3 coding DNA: TGTGCCAGCAGTTTAAGAGGGGCCAACGTCCTGACTTTC.

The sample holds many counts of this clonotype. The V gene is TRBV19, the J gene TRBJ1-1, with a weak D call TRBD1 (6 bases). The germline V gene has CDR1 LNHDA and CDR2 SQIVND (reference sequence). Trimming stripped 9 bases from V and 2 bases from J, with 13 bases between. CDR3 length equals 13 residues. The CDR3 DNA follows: TGTGCCAGCAGCCGGACAGAAAACACTGAAGCTTTCTTT. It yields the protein CASSRTENTEAFF.

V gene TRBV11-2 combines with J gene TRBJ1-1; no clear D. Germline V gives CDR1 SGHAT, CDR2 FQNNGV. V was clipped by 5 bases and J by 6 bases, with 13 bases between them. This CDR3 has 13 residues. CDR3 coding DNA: TGTGCCAGCAGCCCCGTTAAGGTCTCTGAAGCTTTCTTT. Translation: CASSPVKVSEAFF.